Here is one TCR beta chain with its context. The data derive from a study of blood T cell repertoires in COVID-19. Sequenced by immunoSEQ multiplex PCR; TCRdb stores in-frame clones only, minus some. This table has approximately 260,000 clones, nearly 85% appearing once. V lost 2 bases and J 0 bases, leaving 11 bases between the germline ends. Germline loops: CDR1 LGHDT, CDR2 YNNKEL (reference sequence). The CDR3 has 16 residues. The chain uses TRBV3-1 (or the pseudogene TRBV3-2) and TRBJ2-1; D might be TRBD2 (6 bases). Sequenced: peripheral blood. The sequence came from a human donor in a cohort sampled during active COVID-19. The CDR3 region is CASSQLAPSSYNEQFF. The DNA for the CDR3 is TGTGCCAGCAGCCAACTAGCGCCGAGCTCCTACAATGAGCAGTTCTTC.